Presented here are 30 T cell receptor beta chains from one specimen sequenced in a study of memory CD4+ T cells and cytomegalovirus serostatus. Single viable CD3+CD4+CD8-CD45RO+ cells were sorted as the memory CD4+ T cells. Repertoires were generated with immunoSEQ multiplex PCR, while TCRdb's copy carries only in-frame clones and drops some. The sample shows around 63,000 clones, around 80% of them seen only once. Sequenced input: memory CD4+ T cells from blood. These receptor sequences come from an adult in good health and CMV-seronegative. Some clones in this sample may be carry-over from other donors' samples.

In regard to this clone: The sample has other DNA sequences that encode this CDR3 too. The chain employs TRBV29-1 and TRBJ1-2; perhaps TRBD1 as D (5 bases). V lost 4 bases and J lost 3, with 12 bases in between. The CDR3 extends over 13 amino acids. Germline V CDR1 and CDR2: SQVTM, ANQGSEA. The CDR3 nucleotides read TGCAGCGTTGCTCAGGGAGGAGACTATGGCTACACCTTC. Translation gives CSVAQGGDYGYTF.

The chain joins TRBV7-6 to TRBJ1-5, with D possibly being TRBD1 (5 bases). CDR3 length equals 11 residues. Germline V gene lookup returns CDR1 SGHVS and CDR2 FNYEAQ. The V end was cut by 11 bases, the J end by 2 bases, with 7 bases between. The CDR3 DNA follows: TGTGCCCGGGACGGCAATCAGCCCCAGCATTTT. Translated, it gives CARDGNQPQHF.

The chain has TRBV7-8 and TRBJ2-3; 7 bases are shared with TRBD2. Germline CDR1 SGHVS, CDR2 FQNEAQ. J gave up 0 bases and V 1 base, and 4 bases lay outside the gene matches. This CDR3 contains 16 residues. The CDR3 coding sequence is TGTGCCAGCAGCTTAGTCGGGGGAGGGAGCACAGATACGCAGTATTTT. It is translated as CASSLVGGGSTDTQYF.

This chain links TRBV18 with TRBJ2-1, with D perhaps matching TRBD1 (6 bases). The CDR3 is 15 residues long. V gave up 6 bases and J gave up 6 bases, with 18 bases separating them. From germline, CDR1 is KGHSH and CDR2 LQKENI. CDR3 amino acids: CASSPTQGTINEQFF. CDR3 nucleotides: TGTGCCAGCTCCCCGACCCAAGGGACAATCAATGAGCAGTTCTTC.

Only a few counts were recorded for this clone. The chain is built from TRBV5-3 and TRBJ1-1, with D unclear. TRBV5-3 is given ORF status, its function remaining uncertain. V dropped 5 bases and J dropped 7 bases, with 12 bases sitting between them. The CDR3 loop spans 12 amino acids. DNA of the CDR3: TGTGCCAGAAGTTCTCCCCAGCGTGAAGCTTTCTTT. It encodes CARSSPQREAFF.

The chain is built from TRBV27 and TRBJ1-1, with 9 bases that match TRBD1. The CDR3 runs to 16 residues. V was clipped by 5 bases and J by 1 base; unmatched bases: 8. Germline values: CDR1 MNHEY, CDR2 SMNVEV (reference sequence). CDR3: CASSPYRGRRNTEAFF. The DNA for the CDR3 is TGTGCCAGCAGTCCGTACAGGGGGCGCCGGAACACTGAAGCTTTCTTT.

The CDR3 region is CASSEMVGSGTYYEQYF. DNA of the CDR3: TGTGCCAGCAGTGAAATGGTCGGTAGCGGGACATACTACGAGCAGTACTTC. The V gene is TRBV25-1, the J gene TRBJ2-5; 8 bases match TRBD2. The end of the DNA is better explained by TRBJ2-7, so the J call may be wrong. The CDR3 loop spans 17 amino acids. CDR1 MGHDK and CDR2 SYGVNS come from the germline V gene.

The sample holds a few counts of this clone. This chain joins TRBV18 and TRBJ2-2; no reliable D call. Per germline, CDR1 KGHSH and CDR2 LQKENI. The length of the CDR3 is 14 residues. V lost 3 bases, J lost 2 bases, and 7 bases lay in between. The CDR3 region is CASSPQINTGELFF. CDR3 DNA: TGTGCCAGCTCACCGCAGATTAACACCGGGGAGCTGTTTTTT.

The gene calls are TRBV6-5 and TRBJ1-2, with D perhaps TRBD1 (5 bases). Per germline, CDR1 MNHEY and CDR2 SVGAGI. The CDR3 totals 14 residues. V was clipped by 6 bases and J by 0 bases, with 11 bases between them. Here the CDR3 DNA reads TGTGCCAGCAGATACGGGGGAGCTAACTATGGCTACACCTTC. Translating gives CASRYGGANYGYTF.

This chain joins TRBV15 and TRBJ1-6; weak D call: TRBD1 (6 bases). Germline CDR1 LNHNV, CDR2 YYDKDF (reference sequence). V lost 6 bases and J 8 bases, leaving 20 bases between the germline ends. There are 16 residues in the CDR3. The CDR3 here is CATRYQAGATHSPLHF. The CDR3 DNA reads TGTGCCACCAGATATCAGGCAGGGGCGACCCATTCACCCCTCCACTTT.

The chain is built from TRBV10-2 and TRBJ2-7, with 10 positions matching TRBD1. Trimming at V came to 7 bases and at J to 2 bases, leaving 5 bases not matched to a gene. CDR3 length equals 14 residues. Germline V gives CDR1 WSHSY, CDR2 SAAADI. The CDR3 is CASTSGTGAYEQYF. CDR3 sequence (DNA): TGCGCCAGCACCTCCGGGACAGGGGCCTACGAGCAGTACTTC.

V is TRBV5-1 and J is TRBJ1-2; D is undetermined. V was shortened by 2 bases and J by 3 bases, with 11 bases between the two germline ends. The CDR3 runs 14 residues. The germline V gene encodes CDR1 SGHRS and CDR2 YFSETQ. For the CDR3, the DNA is TGCGCCAGCAGCTTACGGGCCGGGGACTATGGCTACACCTTC. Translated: CASSLRAGDYGYTF.

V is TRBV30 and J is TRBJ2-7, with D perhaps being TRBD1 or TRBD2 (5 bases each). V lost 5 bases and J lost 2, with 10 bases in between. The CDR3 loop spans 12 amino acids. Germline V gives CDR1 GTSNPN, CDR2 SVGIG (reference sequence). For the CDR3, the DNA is TGTGCCTGGGGGGGTTTTACCTACGAGCAGTACTTC. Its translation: CAWGGFTYEQYF.

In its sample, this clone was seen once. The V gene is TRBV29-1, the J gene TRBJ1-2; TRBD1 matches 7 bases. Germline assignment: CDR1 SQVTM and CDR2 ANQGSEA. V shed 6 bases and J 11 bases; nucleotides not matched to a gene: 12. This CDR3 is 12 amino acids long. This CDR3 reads CSVVRDSLVYTF. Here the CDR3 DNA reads TGCAGCGTCGTCCGGGACAGTCTCGTGTACACCTTC. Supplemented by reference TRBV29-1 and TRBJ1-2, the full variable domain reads SAVISQKPSRDICQRGTSLTIQCQVDSQVTMMFWYRQQPGQSLTLIATANQGSEATYESGFVIDKFPISRPNLTFSTLTVSNMSPEDSSIYLCSVVRDSLVYTFGSGTRLTVV.

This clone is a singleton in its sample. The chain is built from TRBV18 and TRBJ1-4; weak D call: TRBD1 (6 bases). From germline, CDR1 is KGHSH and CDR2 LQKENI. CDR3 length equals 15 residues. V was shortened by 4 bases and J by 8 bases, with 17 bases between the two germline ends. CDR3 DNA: TGTGCCAGCTCACAAGAAATGGGGGCTCGGGAAAAACTGTTTTTT. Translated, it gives CASSQEMGAREKLFF.

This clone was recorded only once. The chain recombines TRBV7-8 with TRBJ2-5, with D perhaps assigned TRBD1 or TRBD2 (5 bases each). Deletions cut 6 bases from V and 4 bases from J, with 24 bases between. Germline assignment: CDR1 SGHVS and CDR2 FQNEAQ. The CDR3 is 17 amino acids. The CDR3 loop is CASRASSGLGDTETQYF. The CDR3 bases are TGTGCCAGCAGGGCTTCGTCGGGGCTGGGAGATACAGAGACCCAGTACTTC. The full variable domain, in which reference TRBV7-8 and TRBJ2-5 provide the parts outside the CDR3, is GAGVSQSPRYKVAKRGQDVALRCDPISGHVSLFWYQQALGQGPEFLTYFQNEAQLDKSGLPSDRFFAERPEGSVSTLKIQRTQQEDSAVYLCASRASSGLGDTETQYFGPGTRLLVL.

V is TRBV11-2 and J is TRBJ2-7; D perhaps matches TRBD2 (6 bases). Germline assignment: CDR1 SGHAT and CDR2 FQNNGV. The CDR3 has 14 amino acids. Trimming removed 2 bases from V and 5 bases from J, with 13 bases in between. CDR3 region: CASSLFRGGHEQYF. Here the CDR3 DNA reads TGTGCCAGCAGCTTATTTCGCGGAGGGCACGAGCAGTACTTC.

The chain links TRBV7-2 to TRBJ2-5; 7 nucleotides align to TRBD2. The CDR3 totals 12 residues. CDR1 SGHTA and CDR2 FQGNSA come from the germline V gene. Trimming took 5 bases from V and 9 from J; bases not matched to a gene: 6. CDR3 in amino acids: CASSLDAGAQYF. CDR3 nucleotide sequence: TGTGCCAGCAGCCTAGACGCGGGGGCCCAGTACTTC.

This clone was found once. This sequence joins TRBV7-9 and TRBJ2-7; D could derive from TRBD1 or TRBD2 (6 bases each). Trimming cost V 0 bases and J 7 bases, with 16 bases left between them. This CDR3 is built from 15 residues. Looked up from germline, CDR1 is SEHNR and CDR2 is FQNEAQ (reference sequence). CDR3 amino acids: CASSLALEGDGEQYF. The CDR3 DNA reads TGTGCCAGCAGCTTAGCGCTGGAGGGGGATGGGGAGCAGTACTTC. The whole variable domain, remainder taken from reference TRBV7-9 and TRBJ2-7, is DTGVSQNPRHKITKRGQNVTFRCDPISEHNRLYWYRQTLGQGPEFLTYFQNEAQLEKSRLLSDRFSAERPKGSFSTLEIQRTEQGDSAMYLCASSLALEGDGEQYFGPGTRLTVT.

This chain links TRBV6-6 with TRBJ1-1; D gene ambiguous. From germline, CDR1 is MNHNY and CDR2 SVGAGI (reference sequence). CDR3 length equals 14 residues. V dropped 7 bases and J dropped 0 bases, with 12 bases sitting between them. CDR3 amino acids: CASTQFQMNTEAFF. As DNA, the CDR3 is TGTGCCAGCACCCAGTTCCAGATGAACACTGAAGCTTTCTTT.

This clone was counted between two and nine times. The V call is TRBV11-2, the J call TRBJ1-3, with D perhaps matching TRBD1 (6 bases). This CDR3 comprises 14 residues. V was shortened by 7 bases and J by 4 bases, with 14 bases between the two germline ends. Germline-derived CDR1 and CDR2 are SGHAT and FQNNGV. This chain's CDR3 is CASTLTGIGNTIYF. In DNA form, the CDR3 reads TGTGCCAGCACCCTTACAGGGATCGGAAACACCATATATTTT.

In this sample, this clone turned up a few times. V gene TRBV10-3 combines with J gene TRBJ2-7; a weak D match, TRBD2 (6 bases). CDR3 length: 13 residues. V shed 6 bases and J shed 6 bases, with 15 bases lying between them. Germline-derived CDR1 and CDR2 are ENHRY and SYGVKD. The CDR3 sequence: CAISLGVGGEQYF. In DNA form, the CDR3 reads TGTGCCATCAGCCTCGGGGTGGGGGGCGAGCAGTACTTC.

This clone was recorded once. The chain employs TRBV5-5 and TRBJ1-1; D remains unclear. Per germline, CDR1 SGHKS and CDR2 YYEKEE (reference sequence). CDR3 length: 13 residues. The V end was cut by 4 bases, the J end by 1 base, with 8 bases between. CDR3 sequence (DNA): TGTGCCAGCAGCGTCTACAAGAACACTGAAGCTTTCTTT. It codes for CASSVYKNTEAFF.

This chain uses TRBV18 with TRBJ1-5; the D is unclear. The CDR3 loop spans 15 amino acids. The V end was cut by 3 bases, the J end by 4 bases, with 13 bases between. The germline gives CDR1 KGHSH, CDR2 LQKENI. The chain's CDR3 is CASSPVSLTNQPQHF. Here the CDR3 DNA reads TGTGCCAGCTCACCCGTAAGCCTGACGAATCAGCCCCAGCATTTT. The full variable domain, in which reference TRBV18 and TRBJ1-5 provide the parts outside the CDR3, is NAGVMQNPRHLVRRRGQEARLRCSPMKGHSHVYWYRQLPEEGLKFMVYLQKENIIDESGMPKERFSAEFPKEGPSILRIQQVVRGDSAAYFCASSPVSLTNQPQHFGDGTRLSIL.

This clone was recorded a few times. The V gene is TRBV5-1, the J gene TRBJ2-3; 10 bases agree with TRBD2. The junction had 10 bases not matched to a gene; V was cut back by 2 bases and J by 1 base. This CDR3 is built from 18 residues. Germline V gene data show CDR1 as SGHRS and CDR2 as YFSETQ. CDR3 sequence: CASSFDFTGTSGTDTQYF. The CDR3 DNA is TGCGCCAGCAGCTTCGACTTCACCGGGACTAGCGGCACAGATACGCAGTATTTT.

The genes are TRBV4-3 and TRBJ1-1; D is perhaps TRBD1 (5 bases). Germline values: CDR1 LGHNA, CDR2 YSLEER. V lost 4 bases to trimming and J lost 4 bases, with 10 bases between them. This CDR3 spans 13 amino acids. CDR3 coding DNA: TGCGCCAGCAGCCTTGGGGGAGGCACTGAAGCTTTCTTT. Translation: CASSLGGGTEAFF.

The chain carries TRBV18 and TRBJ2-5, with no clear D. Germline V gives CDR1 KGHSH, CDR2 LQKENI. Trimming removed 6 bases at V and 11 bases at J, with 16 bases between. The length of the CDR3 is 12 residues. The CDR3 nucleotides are TGTGCCAGCTCGCCGTTGCGTTCAACACAGTACTTC. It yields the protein CASSPLRSTQYF.

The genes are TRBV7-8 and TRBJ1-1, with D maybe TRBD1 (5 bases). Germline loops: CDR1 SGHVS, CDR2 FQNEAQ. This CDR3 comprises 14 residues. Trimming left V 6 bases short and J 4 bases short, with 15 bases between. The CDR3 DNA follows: TGTGCCAGCAGGGAGGTGGGGGGGAGCACTGAAGCTTTCTTT. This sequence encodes CASREVGGSTEAFF.

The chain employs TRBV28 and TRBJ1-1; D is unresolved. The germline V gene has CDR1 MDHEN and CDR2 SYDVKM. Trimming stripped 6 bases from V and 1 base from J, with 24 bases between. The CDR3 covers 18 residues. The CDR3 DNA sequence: TGTGCCAGCAGAATCTCGGGTTTTGCCGGCAGGAGGAACACTGAAGCTTTCTTT. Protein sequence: CASRISGFAGRRNTEAFF.

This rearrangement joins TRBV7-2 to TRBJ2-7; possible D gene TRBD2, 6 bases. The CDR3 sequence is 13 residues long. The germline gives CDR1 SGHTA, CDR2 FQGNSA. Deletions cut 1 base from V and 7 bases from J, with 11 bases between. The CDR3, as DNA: TGTGCCAGCAGCTTAGAACTAGCAAGGGAGCAGTACTTC. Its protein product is CASSLELAREQYF.